This is a list of T cell receptor beta chains from one sample in a study of early T cells in non-severe SARS-CoV-2 infection. From the 5' RACE reads, TCRdb called clonotypes with MiXCR, one entry per CDR3 protein. The repertoire holds about 69,000 distinct CDR3 sequences, 4.6% seen once, with more than 3% in the top ten. This sample comprised whole blood, obtained at baseline. These receptors all stem from an adult who was a healthcare worker with PCR-confirmed SARS-CoV-2 infection or an uninfected control (not recorded which). The donor label of this sample is uncertain. Each CDR3 is given with its conserved first and last residue. D genes are given only for firm matches.

CDR3 length	V gene	D gene	J gene	CDR3 protein
17	TRBV6-2/TRBV6-3	TRBD2	TRBJ2-3	CASSFSTSGGSTDTQYF
14	TRBV29-1	TRBD2	TRBJ2-3	CSVELGLATDTQYF
16	TRBV10-3	TRBD2	TRBJ2-1	CAISELLAGGNNEQFF
12	TRBV11-2	-	TRBJ1-2	CASIGSGLGYTF
14	TRBV27	-	TRBJ2-7	CASSSVIAGVEQYF
13	TRBV20-1	TRBD1	TRBJ2-1	CSARRGGQGLQFF
15	TRBV20-1	TRBD1	TRBJ1-4	CSARDFDRAERKLFF
14	TRBV29-1	TRBD1	TRBJ2-5	CSVTRTGGRETQYF
15	TRBV24-1	-	TRBJ1-1	CATSSSGFRNTEAFF
15	TRBV18	-	TRBJ1-1	CASSPRVGGNTEAFF
17	TRBV12-2	-	TRBJ1-5	CASRLSDRARNNQPQHF
12	TRBV3-1	TRBD2	TRBJ2-3	CASSAGERSQYF
13	TRBV4-3	-	TRBJ1-5	CASSQDMGQPQHF
15	TRBV10-2	-	TRBJ2-4	CASRAPGGGQNIQYF
13	TRBV19	-	TRBJ2-5	CASSITGTETQYF
16	TRBV10-3	-	TRBJ1-4	CAIRPGEVSTNEKLFF
13	TRBV18	-	TRBJ1-4	CASSPYRDEKLFF
13	TRBV28	-	TRBJ2-7	CASTHRRDYEQYF
14	TRBV6-6	-	TRBJ2-2	CASSYSQGAGELFF
14	TRBV20-1	TRBD2	TRBJ2-7	CSASPSAGGREQYF
16	TRBV15	-	TRBJ1-3	CATSHNRASSGNTIYF
14	TRBV18	TRBD1	TRBJ1-1	CASSPDRANTEAFF
13	TRBV2	-	TRBJ1-6	CASDGAGYSPLHF
13	TRBV6-5	TRBD1	TRBJ1-1	CASTRTGATEAFF
13	TRBV29-1	-	TRBJ1-5	CSVEQGTNQPQHF
12	TRBV6-5	-	TRBJ1-1	CASCQLNTEAFF
17	TRBV7-6	TRBD1	TRBJ1-4	CASSIEGTGGIDEKLFF
15	TRBV6-1	-	TRBJ1-5	CASSESGGRNQPQHF
13	TRBV20-1	TRBD1	TRBJ1-1	CSARDSANTEAFF
13	TRBV6-2/TRBV6-3	-	TRBJ1-2	CASSSQGINGYTF
12	TRBV10-1	-	TRBJ1-1	CASTDGLREAFF
18	TRBV6-1	-	TRBJ2-2	CASSTFRPSAVRGGELFF
14	TRBV28	TRBD1	TRBJ1-2	CASRPGGFNYGYTF
14	TRBV11-1	TRBD2	TRBJ2-1	CASSSPGESGDLFF
14	TRBV20-1	-	TRBJ2-1	CSARDLRGRNEQFF
14	TRBV12-3/TRBV12-4	-	TRBJ1-1	CASSLSTGNTEAFF
12	TRBV6-2/TRBV6-3	-	TRBJ2-3	CASTASTDTQYF
11	TRBV29-1	-	TRBJ2-3	CSVFSTDTQYF
16	TRBV28	TRBD1	TRBJ2-3	CASSSATGVEADTQYF
17	TRBV12-3/TRBV12-4	-	TRBJ2-5	CASSPGGATGYQETQYF
15	TRBV18	TRBD1	TRBJ2-1	CASSPPRQGVHEQFF